The 32 T cell receptor beta chains below were found in one sample sequenced in a study of shared clonotypes between healthy human individuals (TCRdb year 2020). Receptor libraries were prepared by the immunoSEQ multiplex PCR assay. TCRdb provides this immuneACCESS table in a form limited to in-frame rearrangements. Some clones are lacking; in checked studies, under half of them reflect an unresolved V gene, and why the rest are absent is not known. The sample includes roughly 1,500,000 clones, with less than 99% observed a single time. The ten largest clones add up to over 0.3% of the sample. The specimen sequenced was naive CD4+ T cells sorted from blood. The cell subset or site tag for this specimen amounts to: CD45RA+ positively selected. Receptors originate from a man aged 30-40 years in good health.

Comments on this clone: This same CDR3 is encoded by further DNA sequences in the sample. The chain is built from TRBV6-1 and TRBJ2-7; no definite D call. V lost 0 bases to trimming and J lost 7 bases, with 7 bases between them. The CDR3 is 12 residues long. Germline CDR1 reads MNHNS; CDR2 reads SASEGT. The DNA of the CDR3 is TGTGCCAGCAGTGAAGCGGGTGGAGAGCAGTACTTC. Its protein product is CASSEAGGEQYF.

To note about this clone: Other DNA sequences in the sample encode the same CDR3. The rearrangement joins TRBV28 to TRBJ1-1; no firm D call. The CDR3 loop spans 11 amino acids. V lost 6 bases, J lost 0 bases, and 2 bases lay in between. Germline CDR1 and CDR2: MDHEN and SYDVKM. DNA of the CDR3: TGTGCCAGCAGGGTGAACACTGAAGCTTTCTTT. Residues: CASRVNTEAFF.

The J gene is TRBJ2-1, the V gene TRBV6-5; 7 bases are shared with TRBD2. CDR3 length: 13 residues. The V gene's germline CDR1 is MNHEY and CDR2 SVGAGI. V trimming: 7 bases; J trimming: 12 bases; junction bases outside the gene matches: 12. CDR3 in DNA: TGTGCCAGCACCAACGGGCTAGCGGAGAGGCAGTTCTTC. It encodes CASTNGLAERQFF.

V is TRBV6-6 and J is TRBJ2-5; 7 bases agree with TRBD2. The junction had 3 bases not matched to a gene; V was cut back by 0 bases and J by 2 bases. The CDR3 totals 15 residues. Looked up from germline, CDR1 is MNHNY and CDR2 is SVGAGI (reference sequence). This CDR3 is CASSYSAGVQETQYF. The CDR3 DNA follows: TGTGCCAGCAGTTACTCGGCGGGAGTTCAAGAGACCCAGTACTTC.

This clone appeared once. The rearrangement uses TRBV4-2 and TRBJ2-7; TRBD2 matches 10 bases. This CDR3 has 16 residues. Germline V lookup: CDR1 LGHNA, CDR2 YNFKEQ. Unmatched junction bases numbered 6, after V lost 0 bases and J lost 4 bases. The CDR3 protein is CASSQDSGTSVYEQYF. The CDR3 bases are TGTGCCAGCAGCCAAGATTCCGGGACTAGCGTTTACGAGCAGTACTTC.

This chain joins TRBV5-4 and TRBJ2-3; 12 nucleotides line up with TRBD2. Germline loops: CDR1 SGHNT, CDR2 YYREEE (reference sequence). The CDR3 covers 18 residues. The V gene end was trimmed by 4 bases and the J gene end by 0 bases; junction bases not matched to a gene: 9. DNA for the CDR3: TGTGCCAGCAGCCCTCGGACTAGCGGGATCGGCAGCACAGATACGCAGTATTTT. Protein product: CASSPRTSGIGSTDTQYF.

The gene calls are TRBV7-9 and TRBJ2-5; tentatively, D is TRBD1 (5 bases). The CDR3 has 18 residues. The ends were cut back, 1 base at V and 2 bases at J, with 20 bases in the middle. Germline values: CDR1 SEHNR, CDR2 FQNEAQ (reference sequence). The CDR3 coding sequence is TGTGCCAGCAGCTTAGGTTTGGTCAGGGCCCAGTTACAAGAGACCCAGTACTTC. It encodes CASSLGLVRAQLQETQYF.

The rearrangement uses TRBV5-1 and TRBJ2-2; D possibly corresponds to TRBD2 (6 bases). Trimming removed 5 bases at V and 2 bases at J, with 16 bases between. The length of the CDR3 is 16 residues. Germline assignment: CDR1 SGHRS and CDR2 YFSETQ. The CDR3 spells CASSYDGDLNTGELFF. CDR3 sequence (DNA): TGCGCCAGCAGTTACGATGGGGACTTAAACACCGGGGAGCTGTTTTTT.

This chain connects TRBV7-8 to TRBJ1-2; D uncertain. The CDR3 runs 17 residues. V shed 5 bases and J shed 4 bases, with 23 bases lying between them. CDR1 is SGHVS and CDR2 is FQNEAQ in the germline V gene. CDR3 in DNA: TGTGCCAGCAGCACCCGCCCGGGTATAGCCCCTCCCTATGGCTACACCTTC. Translated, it gives CASSTRPGIAPPYGYTF.

The rearrangement uses TRBV10-1 and TRBJ1-5; no reliable D call. Trimming took off 0 bases at V and 11 bases at J, with 11 bases between the two ends. CDR1 and CDR2 from the germline V gene are WNHNN and SYGVQD (reference sequence). The CDR3 contains 13 residues. In DNA form, the CDR3 reads TGCGCCAGCAGTGAGTCGACTTTAGGGACCCAGCATTTT. It yields the protein CASSESTLGTQHF.

The genes are TRBV28 and TRBJ2-1; no clear D. The germline V gene has CDR1 MDHEN and CDR2 SYDVKM. V gave up 5 bases and J gave up 6 bases, with 8 bases separating them. The CDR3 length is 12 residues. In DNA form, the CDR3 reads TGTGCCAGCAGTCTTTTATCCAATGAGCAGTTCTTC. This sequence encodes CASSLLSNEQFF.

This clone showed up just once. The chain couples TRBV28 to TRBJ1-5; no reliable D call. Germline CDR1 MDHEN, CDR2 SYDVKM. V shed 8 bases and J shed 0 bases, with 14 bases lying between them. The CDR3 spans 15 residues. CDR3 sequence reads: CASRWEQYSNQPQHF. Written as DNA, the CDR3 is TGTGCCAGCCGTTGGGAACAGTATAGCAATCAGCCCCAGCATTTT.

The CDR3 protein is CASSQDETRMEKLFF. In DNA, the CDR3 is TGCGCCAGCAGCCAAGATGAGACTCGGATGGAAAAACTGTTTTTT. The chain recombines TRBV4-1 with TRBJ1-4; D call uncertain. The germline CDR1 and CDR2 sequences are MGHRA and YSYEKL. V lost 0 bases to trimming and J lost 8 bases, with 13 bases between them. The CDR3 runs 15 residues.

The chain joins TRBV25-1 to TRBJ1-1, with D unclear. CDR1 MGHDK and CDR2 SYGVNS come from the germline V gene. The CDR3 has 13 residues. V gave up 8 bases and J gave up 2 bases, with 12 bases separating them. DNA of the CDR3: TGTGCCAGCGCACAGTTCCCTAACACTGAAGCTTTCTTT. Protein sequence: CASAQFPNTEAFF.

The genes are TRBV5-4 and TRBJ2-2; D is uncertain. Deletions cut 2 bases from V and 7 bases from J, with 15 bases between. The CDR3 loop spans 15 amino acids. The germline V gene encodes CDR1 SGHNT and CDR2 YYREEE (reference sequence). CDR3 sequence: CASSLRPEFGGELFF. CDR3 DNA: TGTGCCAGCAGCTTACGGCCCGAATTCGGCGGGGAGCTGTTTTTT.

The chain has TRBV25-1 and TRBJ1-1; TRBD1 is a possible D gene (5 bases). Between the trimmed V and J ends, which lost 3 bases and 4 bases, there was a span of 15 bases. The CDR3 is 15 amino acids. CDR1 is MGHDK, CDR2 SYGVNS, per germline. The CDR3 DNA is TGTGCCAGCAGTGACGTAGGGGTTTCTTCCACTGAAGCTTTCTTT. Translated, it gives CASSDVGVSSTEAFF.

Only one count was recorded for this clone. The chain carries TRBV9 and TRBJ2-1; possibly TRBD1 for D (6 bases). The CDR3 extends over 15 amino acids. V lost 5 bases to trimming and J lost 3 bases, with 15 bases between them. Germline V gene sequence: CDR1 SGDLS, CDR2 YYNGEE. In DNA, the CDR3 is TGTGCCAGCAGTTCCCAAGGGGACAACTACAATGAGCAGTTCTTC. Protein: CASSSQGDNYNEQFF.

The CDR3 sequence is CATSSEPRDRYQFF. In nucleotides, the CDR3 is TGTGCCACCAGCAGCGAGCCCCGGGACAGATATCAGTTCTTC. The chain joins TRBV15 to TRBJ2-1, with 7 bases matching TRBD1. The junction had 12 bases not matched to a gene; V was cut back by 3 bases and J by 13 bases. This CDR3 is built from 14 residues. Germline CDR1 LNHNV, CDR2 YYDKDF (reference sequence).

The chain couples TRBV7-9 to TRBJ1-2, with a tentative D call TRBD1 (5 bases). Germline V CDR1 and CDR2: SEHNR, FQNEAQ (reference sequence). There are 14 residues in the CDR3. The V gene lost 6 bases and the J gene lost 0 bases, with 11 bases spanning the gap. For the CDR3, the DNA is TGTGCCAGCAGACCAGGGACGGCTAACTATGGCTACACCTTC. Residues: CASRPGTANYGYTF.

The V gene is TRBV10-3, the J gene TRBJ2-3; D is possibly TRBD1 (6 bases). Trimming left V 4 bases short and J 0 bases short, with 14 bases between. This CDR3 spans 16 amino acids. CDR1 is ENHRY, CDR2 SYGVKD, per germline. Here the CDR3 DNA reads TGTGCCATCAGTGGACCAGGGGTTCCTAGCACAGATACGCAGTATTTT. It encodes CAISGPGVPSTDTQYF.

This clone showed up just once. The chain joins TRBV6-6 to TRBJ2-7; D gene uncertain. This CDR3 is 16 amino acids long. Germline-derived CDR1 and CDR2 are MNHNY and SVGAGI (reference sequence). V was pared by 6 bases and J by 5 bases, with 23 bases between. CDR3 amino acids: CASRISSAVPLHEQYF. The DNA of the CDR3 is TGTGCCAGCAGAATCTCCTCTGCGGTCCCCCTCCACGAGCAGTACTTC.

The chain is built from TRBV19 and TRBJ2-7; 8 bases fit TRBD1. The CDR3 is 14 amino acids. Trimming removed 1 base from V and 4 bases from J; junction bases left unmatched: 3. CDR1 and CDR2 from the germline V gene are LNHDA and SQIVND (reference sequence). CDR3 nucleotide sequence: TGTGCCAGTAGTATAGGACAGGGGTTTTACGAGCAGTACTTC. Translated: CASSIGQGFYEQYF.

The chain uses TRBV6-6 and TRBJ2-5; 8 nucleotides line up with TRBD2. J lost 2 bases, V lost 6 bases, and 5 bases had no gene match. This CDR3 comprises 14 residues. The V gene's germline CDR1 is MNHNY and CDR2 SVGAGI (reference sequence). CDR3 bases: TGTGCCAGCAGCTGGTCTAGCGGGCAAGAGACCCAGTACTTC. Its translation: CASSWSSGQETQYF.

The chain couples TRBV7-8 to TRBJ2-3; 7 nucleotides agree with TRBD1. V trimming: 5 bases; J trimming: 1 base; junction bases outside the gene matches: 6. Germline loops: CDR1 SGHVS, CDR2 FQNEAQ. CDR3 length equals 15 residues. CDR3 sequence: CASSEPDRGTDTQYF. The CDR3, as DNA: TGTGCCAGCAGCGAACCTGACAGGGGCACAGATACGCAGTATTTT.

The gene calls are TRBV7-9 and TRBJ2-1, with TRBD2 matching over 10 bases. The CDR3 length is 14 residues. Trimming removed 7 bases from V and 2 bases from J; junction bases left unmatched: 2. Germline V gene sequence: CDR1 SEHNR, CDR2 FQNEAQ (reference sequence). CDR3 protein: CASTLAGPYNEQFF. Here the CDR3 DNA reads TGTGCCAGCACACTAGCGGGACCCTACAATGAGCAGTTCTTC.

This sequence joins TRBV6-5 and TRBJ1-4, with 7 bases that match TRBD1. There are 15 residues in the CDR3. In germline, CDR1 is MNHEY, CDR2 SVGAGI. After removal of 7 bases from V and 2 bases from J, the junction contained 7 bases not matched to a gene. DNA for the CDR3: TGTGCCAGCAACGCCGCAGGGGGGACTAATGAAAAACTGTTTTTT. The encoded protein is CASNAAGGTNEKLFF.

V is TRBV7-9 and J is TRBJ2-1; D is ambiguous. Germline CDR1 SEHNR, CDR2 FQNEAQ (reference sequence). The CDR3 consists of 11 residues. V gave up 6 bases and J gave up 7 bases, with 7 bases separating them. The CDR3 nucleotides read TGTGCCAGCAGAGGAAAAAATGAGCAGTTCTTC. Its protein is CASRGKNEQFF.

J is TRBJ2-7 and V is TRBV7-9, with TRBD2 matching 14 bases. The ends lost 4 bases at V and 2 bases at J; junction bases unmatched: 10. Germline-derived CDR1 and CDR2 are SEHNR and FQNEAQ (reference sequence). This CDR3 is built from 18 residues. CDR3 DNA: TGTGCCAGCAGCTCGCTTCAGGGACTAGCGGGAGTGGCCTACGAGCAGTACTTC. Its translation is CASSSLQGLAGVAYEQYF. The whole variable domain, filled in from reference TRBV7-9 and TRBJ2-7, reads DTGVSQNPRHKITKRGQNVTFRCDPISEHNRLYWYRQTLGQGPEFLTYFQNEAQLEKSRLLSDRFSAERPKGSFSTLEIQRTEQGDSAMYLCASSSLQGLAGVAYEQYFGPGTRLTVT.

The J gene is TRBJ1-1, the V gene TRBV7-6; D is undetermined. The germline V gene has CDR1 SGHVS and CDR2 FNYEAQ. The CDR3 is made up of 15 amino acids. The V end lost 1 base, the J end lost 1 base, and 10 bases lay between the germline ends. The CDR3 DNA reads as TGTGCCAGCAGCTTAGGTTCGGGTTCGAACACTGAAGCTTTCTTT. Its translation is CASSLGSGSNTEAFF.

The chain couples TRBV6-6 to TRBJ2-3; the match to TRBD1 covers 7 bases. Per the germline V gene, CDR1 is MNHNY and CDR2 is SVGAGI (reference sequence). The CDR3 totals 13 residues. J was trimmed by 3 bases and V by 5 bases; bases with no gene match: 2. In DNA, the CDR3 is TGTGCCAGCAGTCTGACAGGGACAGATACGCAGTATTTT. Translated: CASSLTGTDTQYF.

As concerns this clone: The same CDR3 also results from other DNA sequences found in this sample. J is TRBJ2-7 and V is TRBV18; 8 bases are shared with TRBD1. The CDR3 contains 15 residues. The germline CDR1 and CDR2 sequences are KGHSH and LQKENI. J gave up 1 base and V 2 bases, and 4 bases lay outside the gene matches. The CDR3 sequence: CASSPRTGPSYEQYF. CDR3 DNA: TGTGCCAGCTCACCAAGGACAGGGCCTTCCTACGAGCAGTACTTC.

This chain joins TRBV11-2 and TRBJ2-1; the D gene is possibly TRBD1 (5 bases). The CDR3 extends over 15 amino acids. The V gene's germline CDR1 is SGHAT and CDR2 FQNNGV. Trimming took off 1 base at V and 3 bases at J, with 10 bases between the two ends. The CDR3 coding sequence is TGTGCCAGCAGCTTAGGGCAGGGTGGCTACAATGAGCAGTTCTTC. Translated, it gives CASSLGQGGYNEQFF.